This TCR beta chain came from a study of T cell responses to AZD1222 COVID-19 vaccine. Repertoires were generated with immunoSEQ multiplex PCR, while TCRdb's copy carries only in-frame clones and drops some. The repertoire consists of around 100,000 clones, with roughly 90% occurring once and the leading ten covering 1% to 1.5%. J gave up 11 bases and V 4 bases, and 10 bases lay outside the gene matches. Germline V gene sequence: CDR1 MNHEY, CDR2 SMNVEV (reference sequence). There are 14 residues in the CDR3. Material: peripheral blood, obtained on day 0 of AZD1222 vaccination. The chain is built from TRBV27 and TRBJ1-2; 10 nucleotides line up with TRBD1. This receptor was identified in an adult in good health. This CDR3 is CASSSASGTGVYTF. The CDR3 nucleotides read TGTGCCAGCAGTTCCGCCTCCGGGACAGGGGTGTACACCTTC.